The T cell receptor beta chain under discussion was sequenced for a study of blood T cell repertoires in COVID-19. Study summary: From T cells, B-cell-depleted T cells, or PBMCs came the material, which was cDNA or gDNA.

With V trimmed by 0 bases and J by 6 bases, 9 bases remained unmatched. CDR3 length equals 17 residues. Germline-derived CDR1 and CDR2 are LGHNA and YSLEER. Authors' analysis steps: Reference gene primers were amplified, and this amplification served to estimate nucleated cell counts. Clones were sequenced by immunoSEQ multiplex PCR, and TCRdb holds only the in-frame ones, with some missing. V, J and clone size are those of that table, while D and trimming were read from the DNA. The sample consists of 70,000 to 90,000 clones, 80% to 95% of them appearing once. The clonotype originates from a human donor in a cohort sampled during active COVID-19. The sample taken for sequencing was peripheral blood. The genes are TRBV4-3 and TRBJ2-3, with TRBD1 matching 10 bases. CDR3 protein: CASSQEWTGGLRDTQYF. The CDR3 DNA reads as TGCGCCAGCAGCCAAGAGTGGACAGGGGGATTGAGGGATACGCAGTATTTT.